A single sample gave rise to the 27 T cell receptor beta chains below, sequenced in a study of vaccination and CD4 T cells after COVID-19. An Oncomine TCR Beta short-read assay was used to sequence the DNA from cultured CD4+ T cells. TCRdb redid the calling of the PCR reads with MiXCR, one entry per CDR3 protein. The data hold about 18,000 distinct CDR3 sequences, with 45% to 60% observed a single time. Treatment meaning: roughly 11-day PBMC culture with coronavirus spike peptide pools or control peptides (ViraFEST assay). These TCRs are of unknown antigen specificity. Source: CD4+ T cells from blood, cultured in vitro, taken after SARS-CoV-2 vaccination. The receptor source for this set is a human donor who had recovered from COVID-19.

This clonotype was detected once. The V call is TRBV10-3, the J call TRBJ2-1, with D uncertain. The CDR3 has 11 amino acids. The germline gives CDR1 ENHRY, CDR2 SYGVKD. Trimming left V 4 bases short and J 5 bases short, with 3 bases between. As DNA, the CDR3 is TGTGCCATCAGTGGTAACAATGAGCAGTTCTTC. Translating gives CAISGNNEQFF.

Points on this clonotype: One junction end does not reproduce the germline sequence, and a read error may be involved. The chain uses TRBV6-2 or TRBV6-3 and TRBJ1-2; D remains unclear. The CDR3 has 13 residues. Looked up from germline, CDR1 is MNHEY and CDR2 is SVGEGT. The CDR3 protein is CASTTSTIYGYTF. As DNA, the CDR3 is TGTGCCAGCACCACCAGCACAATCTATGGCTACACTTTC.

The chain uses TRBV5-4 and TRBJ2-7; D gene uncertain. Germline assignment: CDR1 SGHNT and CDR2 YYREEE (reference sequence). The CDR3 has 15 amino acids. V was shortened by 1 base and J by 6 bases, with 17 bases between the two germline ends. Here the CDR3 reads CASSLFPLGLSEQYF. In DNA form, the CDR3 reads TGTGCCAGCAGCTTGTTCCCGTTGGGGTTGAGCGAGCAGTACTTC. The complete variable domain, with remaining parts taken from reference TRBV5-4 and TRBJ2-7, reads ETGVTQSPTHLIKTRGQQVTLRCSSQSGHNTVSWYQQALGQGPQFIFQYYREEENGRGNFPPRFSGLQFPNYSSELNVNALELDDSALYLCASSLFPLGLSEQYFGPGTRLTVT.

CDR3 in amino acids: CASTSVGGTGKQFF. The DNA of the CDR3 is TGTGCCAGCACCTCGGTCGGAGGGACAGGGAAGCAGTTCTTC. This sequence joins TRBV6-2 or TRBV6-3 and TRBJ2-1, with 9 nucleotides matching TRBD1. CDR3 length: 14 amino acids. Germline CDR1 MNHEY, CDR2 SVGEGT. With 7 bases clipped from V and 11 bases from J, the junction kept 12 bases outside the gene matches.

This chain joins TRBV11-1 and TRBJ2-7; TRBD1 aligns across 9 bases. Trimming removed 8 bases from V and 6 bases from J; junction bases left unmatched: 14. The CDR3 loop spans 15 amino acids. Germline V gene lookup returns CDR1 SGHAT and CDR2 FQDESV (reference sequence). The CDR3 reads CASSTTGTGIGEQYF. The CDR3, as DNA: TGTGCCAGCTCGACCACCGGGACAGGGATCGGCGAGCAGTACTTC.

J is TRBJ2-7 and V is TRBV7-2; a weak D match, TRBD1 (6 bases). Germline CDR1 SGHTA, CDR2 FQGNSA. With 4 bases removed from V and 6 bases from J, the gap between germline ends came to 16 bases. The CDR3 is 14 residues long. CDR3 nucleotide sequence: TGTGCCAGCAGCTCAGACGACAGGATCGCCGAGCAGTACTTC. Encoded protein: CASSSDDRIAEQYF. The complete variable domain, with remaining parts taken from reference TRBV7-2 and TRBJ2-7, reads GAGVSQSPSNKVTEKGKDVELRCDPISGHTALYWYRQSLGQGLEFLIYFQGNSAPDKSGLPSDRFSAERTGGSVSTLTIQRTQQEDSAVYLCASSSDDRIAEQYFGPGTRLTVT.

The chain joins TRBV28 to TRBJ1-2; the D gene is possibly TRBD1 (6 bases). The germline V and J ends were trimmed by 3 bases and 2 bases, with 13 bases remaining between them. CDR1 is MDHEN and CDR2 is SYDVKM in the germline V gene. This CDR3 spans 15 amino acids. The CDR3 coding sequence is TGTGCCAGCAGTTTTGGGGGGCGTTGGAACTATGGCTACACCTTC. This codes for CASSFGGRWNYGYTF.

The CDR3, as DNA: TGTGCCAGCCTTCCAGCATCCGGGACAGGGGCGGCCGGGGAGCTGTTTTTT. Translating gives CASLPASGTGAAGELFF. The chain carries TRBV6-1 and TRBJ2-2, with TRBD1 matching 10 bases. J was trimmed by 6 bases and V by 8 bases; bases with no gene match: 15. The CDR3 covers 17 residues. CDR1 and CDR2 (germline): MNHNS, SASEGT.

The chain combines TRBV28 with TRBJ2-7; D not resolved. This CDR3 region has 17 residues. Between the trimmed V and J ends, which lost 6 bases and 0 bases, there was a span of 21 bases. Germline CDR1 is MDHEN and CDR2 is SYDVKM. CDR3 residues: CASSPDTDRASSYEQYF. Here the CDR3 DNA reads TGTGCCAGCAGCCCCGATACGGATCGGGCCTCCTCCTACGAGCAGTACTTC.

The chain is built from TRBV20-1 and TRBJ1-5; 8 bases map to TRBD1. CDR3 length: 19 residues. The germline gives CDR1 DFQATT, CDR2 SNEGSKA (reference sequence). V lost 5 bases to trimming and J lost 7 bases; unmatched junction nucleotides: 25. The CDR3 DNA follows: TGCAGTGCTGTCCGGCGACAGGGGATGGGGGTGGGAGGAAACCAGCCCCAGCATTTT. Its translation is CSAVRRQGMGVGGNQPQHF.

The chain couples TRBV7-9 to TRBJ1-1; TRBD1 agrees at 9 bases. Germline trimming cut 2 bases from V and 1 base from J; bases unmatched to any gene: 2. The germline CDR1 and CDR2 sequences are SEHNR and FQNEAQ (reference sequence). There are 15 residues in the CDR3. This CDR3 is CASSLLDRGNTEAFF. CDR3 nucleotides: TGTGCCAGCAGCTTATTGGACAGGGGGAACACTGAAGCTTTCTTT. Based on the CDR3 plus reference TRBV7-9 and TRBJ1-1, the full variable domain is DTGVSQNPRHKITKRGQNVTFRCDPISEHNRLYWYRQTLGQGPEFLTYFQNEAQLEKSRLLSDRFSAERPKGSFSTLEIQRTEQGDSAMYLCASSLLDRGNTEAFFGQGTRLTVV.

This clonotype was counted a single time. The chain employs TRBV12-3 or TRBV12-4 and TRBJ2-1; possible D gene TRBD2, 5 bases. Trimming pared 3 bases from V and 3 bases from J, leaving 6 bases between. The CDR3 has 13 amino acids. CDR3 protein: CASSLEDYNEQFF. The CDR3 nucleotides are TGTGCCAGCAGTTTGGAGGACTACAATGAGCAGTTCTTC.

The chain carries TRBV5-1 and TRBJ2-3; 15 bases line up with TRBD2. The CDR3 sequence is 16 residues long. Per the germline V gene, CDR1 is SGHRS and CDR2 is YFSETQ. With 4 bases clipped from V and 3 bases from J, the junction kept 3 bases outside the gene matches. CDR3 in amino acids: CASSDGTSGGTDTQYF. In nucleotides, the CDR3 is TGCGCCAGCAGCGACGGGACTAGCGGGGGGACAGATACGCAGTATTTT. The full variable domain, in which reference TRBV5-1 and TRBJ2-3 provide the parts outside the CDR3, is KAGVTQTPRYLIKTRGQQVTLSCSPISGHRSVSWYQQTPGQGLQFLFEYFSETQRNKGNFPGRFSGRQFSNSRSEMNVSTLELGDSALYLCASSDGTSGGTDTQYFGPGTRLTVL.

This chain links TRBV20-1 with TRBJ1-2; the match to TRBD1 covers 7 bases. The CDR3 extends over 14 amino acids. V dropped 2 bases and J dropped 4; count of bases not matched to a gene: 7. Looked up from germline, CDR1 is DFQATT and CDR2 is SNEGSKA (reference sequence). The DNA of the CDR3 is TGCAGTGCTAGACCTGGGACAGCTCTCTATGGCTACACCTTC. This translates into CSARPGTALYGYTF.

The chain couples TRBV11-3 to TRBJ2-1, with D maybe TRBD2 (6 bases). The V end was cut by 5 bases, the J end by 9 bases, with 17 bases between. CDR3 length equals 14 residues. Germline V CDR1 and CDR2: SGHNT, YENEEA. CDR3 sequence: CASSRRGGGIEQFF. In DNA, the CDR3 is TGTGCCAGCAGCCGAAGAGGTGGCGGGATTGAGCAGTTCTTC.

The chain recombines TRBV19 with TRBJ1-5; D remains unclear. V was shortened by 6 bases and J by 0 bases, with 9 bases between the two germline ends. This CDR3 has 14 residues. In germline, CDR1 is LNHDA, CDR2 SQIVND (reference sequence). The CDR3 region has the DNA TGTGCCAGTAGGCGCAGATATAGCAATCAGCCCCAGCATTTT. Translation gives CASRRRYSNQPQHF.

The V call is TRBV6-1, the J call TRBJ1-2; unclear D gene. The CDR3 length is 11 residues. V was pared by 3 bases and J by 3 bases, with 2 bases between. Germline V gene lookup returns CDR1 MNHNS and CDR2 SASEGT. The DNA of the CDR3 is TGTGCCAGCAGTGACGACTATGGCTACACCTTC. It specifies CASSDDYGYTF.

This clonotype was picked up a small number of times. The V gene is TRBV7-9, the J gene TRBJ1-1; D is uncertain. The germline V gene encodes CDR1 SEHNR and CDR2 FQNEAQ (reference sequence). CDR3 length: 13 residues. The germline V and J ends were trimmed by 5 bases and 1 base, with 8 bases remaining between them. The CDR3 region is CASSVTKNTEAFF. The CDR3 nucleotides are TGTGCCAGCAGCGTAACAAAGAACACTGAAGCTTTCTTT.

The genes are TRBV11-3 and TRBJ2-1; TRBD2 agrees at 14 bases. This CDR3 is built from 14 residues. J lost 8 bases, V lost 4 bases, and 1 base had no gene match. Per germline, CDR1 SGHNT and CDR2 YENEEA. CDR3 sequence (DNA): TGTGCCAGCAGCTGGGGACTAGCGGGAGATGAGCAGTTCTTC. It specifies CASSWGLAGDEQFF.

CDR3 loop: CASSLFSNQPQHF. The DNA for the CDR3 is TGTGCCAGCAGCTTATTTAGCAATCAGCCCCAGCATTTT. The rearrangement joins TRBV7-2 to TRBJ1-5; D gene uncertain. Germline values: CDR1 SGHTA, CDR2 FQGNSA. The germline V and J ends were trimmed by 2 bases and 0 bases, with 2 bases remaining between them. CDR3 size: 13 residues.

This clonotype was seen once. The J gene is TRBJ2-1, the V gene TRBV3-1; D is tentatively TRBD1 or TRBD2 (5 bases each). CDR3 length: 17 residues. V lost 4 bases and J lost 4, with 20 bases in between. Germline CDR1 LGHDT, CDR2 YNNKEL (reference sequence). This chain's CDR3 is CASSLPQGVVDYNEQFF. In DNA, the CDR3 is TGTGCCAGCAGCCTTCCCCAGGGAGTCGTGGATTACAATGAGCAGTTCTTC.

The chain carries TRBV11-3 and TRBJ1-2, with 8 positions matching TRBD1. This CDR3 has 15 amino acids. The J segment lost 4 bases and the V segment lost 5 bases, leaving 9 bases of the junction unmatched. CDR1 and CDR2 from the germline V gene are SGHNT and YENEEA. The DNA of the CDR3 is TGTGCCAGCAGCCCCTCCGGGACAGGACTCTATGGCTACACCTTC. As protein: CASSPSGTGLYGYTF.

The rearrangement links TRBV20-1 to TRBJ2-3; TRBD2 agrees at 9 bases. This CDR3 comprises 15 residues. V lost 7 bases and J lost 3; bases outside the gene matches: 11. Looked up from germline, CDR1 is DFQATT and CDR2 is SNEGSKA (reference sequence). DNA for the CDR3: TGCAGTGTTTGCGAGAGCGGGGGGCGAACAGATACGCAGTATTTT. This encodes CSVCESGGRTDTQYF.

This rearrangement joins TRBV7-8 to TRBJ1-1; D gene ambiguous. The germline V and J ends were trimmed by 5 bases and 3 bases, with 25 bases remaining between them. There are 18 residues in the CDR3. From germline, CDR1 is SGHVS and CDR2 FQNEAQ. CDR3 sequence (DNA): TGTGCCAGCAGCCCTAAGCGAGACCGGACTTCGGGGTACACTGAAGCTTTCTTT. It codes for CASSPKRDRTSGYTEAFF.

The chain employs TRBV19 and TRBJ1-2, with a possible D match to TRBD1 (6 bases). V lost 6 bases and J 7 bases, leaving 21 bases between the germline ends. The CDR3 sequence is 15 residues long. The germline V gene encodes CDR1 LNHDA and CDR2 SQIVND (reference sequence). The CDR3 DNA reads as TGTGCCAGTAGCACCCTCCCGGGGGGCGAAGGTGGCTACACCTTC. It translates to CASSTLPGGEGGYTF.

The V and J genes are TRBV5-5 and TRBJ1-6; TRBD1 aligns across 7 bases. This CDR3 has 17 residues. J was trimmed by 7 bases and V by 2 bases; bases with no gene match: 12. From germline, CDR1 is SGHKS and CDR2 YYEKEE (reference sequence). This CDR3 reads CASSLQGTTLPNSPLHF. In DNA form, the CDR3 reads TGTGCCAGCAGCTTACAGGGGACCACACTCCCCAATTCACCCCTCCACTTT. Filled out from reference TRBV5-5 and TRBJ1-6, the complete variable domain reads DAGVTQSPTHLIKTRGQQVTLRCSPISGHKSVSWYQQVLGQGPQFIFQYYEKEERGRGNFPDRFSARQFPNYSSELNVNALLLGDSALYLCASSLQGTTLPNSPLHFGNGTRLTVT.

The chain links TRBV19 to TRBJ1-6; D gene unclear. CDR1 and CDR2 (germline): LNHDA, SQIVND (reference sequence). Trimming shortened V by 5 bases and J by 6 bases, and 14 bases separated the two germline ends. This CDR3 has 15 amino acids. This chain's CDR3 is CASSVSGQSNSPLHF. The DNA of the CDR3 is TGTGCCAGTAGTGTCAGCGGGCAGAGTAATTCACCCCTCCACTTT.